This T cell receptor beta chain was recorded in a study of blood T cell repertoires in COVID-19. Study summary: From the United States, Italy and Spain came samples of acute and convalescent COVID-19. PBMCs, B-cell-depleted T cells, or T cells provided the cDNA or gDNA that made up the material.

Participant ages covered about 18 to 90 years across about 22 US areas. Exposed participants came across a COVID-19 case within 2 weeks before study entry. Assay: immunoSEQ multiplex PCR; the TCRdb copy retains only in-frame clones and omits some. The repertoire consists of under 250,000 clones, with about 90% occurring once and the leading ten covering 3% to 4%. Trimming removed 8 bases from V and 4 bases from J; junction bases left unmatched: 7. The CDR3 totals 17 residues. The V gene's germline CDR1 is LNHNV and CDR2 YYDKDF (reference sequence). The genes are TRBV15 and TRBJ2-2; 16 nucleotides line up with TRBD2. Material: PBMCs or T cells enriched from blood (not recorded which). This receptor was taken from a woman between 25 and 40 years old who had been exposed to COVID-19. The CDR3 here is CATRGLAGGRVTGELFF. The CDR3 nucleotides read TGTGCCACCCGGGGACTAGCGGGAGGGCGTGTCACCGGGGAGCTGTTTTTT.